This TCR beta chain was identified in a study of T cells in Graves' hyperthyroidism and ophthalmopathy. In the study overall: Before any treatment, at initial diagnosis, peripheral blood was collected.

The source material, RNA transcripts, was used to amplify TCR beta CDR3 regions. The TCR CDR3 first-round RT-PCR relied on the HTBI primer set. TCRdb re-derived calls from the multiplex PCR reads in MiXCR, one entry per CDR3 protein. The repertoire holds 500,000 to 600,000 distinct CDR3 sequences, with around 15% as singletons. This clonotype was counted a few times. V was pared by 1 base and J by 7 bases, with 20 bases between. This CDR3 contains 17 residues. Germline V gives CDR1 SGHTA, CDR2 FQGNSA. The chain couples TRBV7-2 to TRBJ2-1; D remains ambiguous. The receptor was isolated from a woman between 18 and 29 years old with Graves' hyperthyroidism. Material: blood. The CDR3 DNA reads TGTGCCAGCAGCTTAGACGTTCTCGAGCCTCGATTTAATGAGCAGTTCTTC. The encoded protein is CASSLDVLEPRFNEQFF.